Listed here are 32 T cell receptor beta chains from one sample, sequenced in a study of T cell responses to AZD1222 COVID-19 vaccine. Method: immunoSEQ multiplex PCR; TCRdb's copy keeps in-frame clones and lacks some. The sample carries about 140,000 clones, about 90% recorded once. This specimen consisted of peripheral blood, obtained 28 days after the second AZD1222 dose. These receptors all stem from an adult who received the AZD1222 COVID-19 vaccine.

In DNA form, the CDR3 reads TGTGCCAGCATCCAGGGAACCGTGAACACTGAAGCTTTCTTT. This translates into CASIQGTVNTEAFF. This chain connects TRBV6-5 to TRBJ1-1; D perhaps matches TRBD1 (5 bases). V was shortened by 7 bases and J by 0 bases, with 12 bases between the two germline ends. The CDR3 consists of 14 residues. CDR1 is MNHEY, CDR2 SVGAGI, per germline.

The chain links TRBV19 to TRBJ2-7, with TRBD1 identical over 9 bases. Trimming took 4 bases from V and 5 from J; bases not matched to a gene: 9. CDR1 is LNHDA and CDR2 is SQIVND in the germline V gene (reference sequence). There are 15 residues in the CDR3. The CDR3 region is CASSTPGQGVDEQYF. For the CDR3, the DNA is TGTGCCAGTAGTACCCCGGGACAGGGTGTGGACGAGCAGTACTTC.

The chain links TRBV30 to TRBJ2-7; 7 bases align to TRBD2. The CDR3 covers 13 residues. CDR1 and CDR2 (germline): GTSNPN, SVGIG (reference sequence). After removal of 8 bases from V and 0 bases from J, the junction contained 7 bases not matched to a gene. The CDR3, as DNA: TGTGCCGGAAGAGGACTAGGCTCCTACGAGCAGTACTTC. Amino acids: CAGRGLGSYEQYF.

The chain joins TRBV3-1 (or the pseudogene TRBV3-2) to TRBJ1-2; D is perhaps TRBD1 (5 bases). The CDR3 runs to 15 residues. Trimming pared 4 bases from V and 4 bases from J, leaving 16 bases between. Germline assignment: CDR1 LGHDT and CDR2 YNNKEL (reference sequence). In DNA, the CDR3 is TGTGCCAGCAGCCTAAGGCAGGGCATCTCCTATGGCTACACCTTC. This translates into CASSLRQGISYGYTF.

Only one count was recorded for this clone. The chain is built from TRBV20-1 and TRBJ2-1; 8 bases fit TRBD2. Looked up from germline, CDR1 is DFQATT and CDR2 is SNEGSKA (reference sequence). This CDR3 spans 21 amino acids. J was trimmed by 2 bases and V by 3 bases; bases with no gene match: 24. The CDR3 reads CSASGSRSGSWDRRAYNEQFF. The CDR3 DNA reads as TGCAGTGCTAGTGGGTCGAGGAGCGGGAGTTGGGATCGGAGAGCCTACAATGAGCAGTTCTTC.

This clone has a single count. The rearrangement uses TRBV28 and TRBJ2-2; TRBD2 agrees at 8 bases. CDR1 and CDR2 from the germline V gene are MDHEN and SYDVKM. V trimming: 3 bases; J trimming: 6 bases; junction bases outside the gene matches: 6. This CDR3 contains 15 residues. The CDR3 region is CASSFTAGASGELFF. CDR3 bases: TGTGCCAGCAGTTTTACAGCGGGAGCCTCCGGGGAGCTGTTTTTT.

The chain joins TRBV2 to TRBJ1-3; 10 bases are shared with TRBD1. There are 14 residues in the CDR3. Trimming removed 6 bases from V and 3 bases from J; junction bases left unmatched: 2. Germline V CDR1 and CDR2: SNHLY, FYNNEI. The CDR3 reads CASRDRGNGNTIYF. The CDR3, as DNA: TGTGCCAGCAGGGACAGGGGGAATGGAAACACCATATATTTT.

The sample holds one count of this clone. CDR3 loop: CASSSRGGEKLFF. The DNA of the CDR3 is TGTGCCAGCAGCTCCCGCGGGGGGGAAAAACTGTTTTTT. The V gene is TRBV7-3, the J gene TRBJ1-4; a possible D gene is TRBD1 (5 bases). The V gene lost 4 bases and the J gene lost 8 bases, with 11 bases spanning the gap. Germline V gene lookup returns CDR1 SGHTA and CDR2 FQGTGA. The CDR3 has 13 amino acids.

The V gene is TRBV4-1, the J gene TRBJ2-3, with TRBD2 as a possible D gene (6 bases). Germline V CDR1 and CDR2: MGHRA, YSYEKL. The CDR3 length is 16 residues. V dropped 5 bases and J dropped 2 bases, with 17 bases sitting between them. CDR3: CASSRLGPGVTDTQYF. The CDR3 nucleotides read TGCGCCAGCAGCAGATTGGGACCGGGGGTCACAGATACGCAGTATTTT.

The V and J genes are TRBV11-2 and TRBJ2-7, with D unresolved. Trimming shortened V by 2 bases and J by 2 bases, and 10 bases separated the two germline ends. CDR1 and CDR2 (germline): SGHAT, FQNNGV. This CDR3 is built from 14 residues. CDR3 sequence: CASSLFGGTYEQYF. CDR3 in DNA: TGTGCCAGCAGCTTATTTGGCGGCACCTACGAGCAGTACTTC.

The chain employs TRBV7-9 and TRBJ1-4; D remains unclear. The CDR3 extends over 14 amino acids. Per germline, CDR1 SEHNR and CDR2 FQNEAQ (reference sequence). The V gene lost 6 bases and the J gene lost 2 bases, with 10 bases spanning the gap. The CDR3 DNA reads as TGTGCCAGCAGTTTGGAGTCCACTAATGAAAAACTGTTTTTT. It encodes CASSLESTNEKLFF.

The chain carries TRBV7-2 and TRBJ2-7; D might be TRBD2 (5 bases). The germline V gene encodes CDR1 SGHTA and CDR2 FQGNSA. CDR3 length: 14 amino acids. V lost 5 bases and J 0 bases, leaving 11 bases between the germline ends. The CDR3 loop is CASSVGLNSYEQYF. For the CDR3, the DNA is TGTGCCAGCAGCGTAGGACTGAACTCCTACGAGCAGTACTTC.

The chain couples TRBV6-5 to TRBJ2-7, with TRBD2 identical over 9 bases. The germline CDR1 and CDR2 sequences are MNHEY and SVGAGI. V shed 8 bases and J 1 base; nucleotides not matched to a gene: 6. The CDR3 sequence is 14 residues long. CDR3 protein: CASRGTSFSYEQYF. DNA of the CDR3: TGTGCCAGCCGAGGGACTAGCTTTTCCTACGAGCAGTACTTC.

The chain carries TRBV10-3 and TRBJ1-1; D not certain. The CDR3 contains 14 residues. V lost 0 bases, J lost 4 bases, and 9 bases lay in between. CDR1 and CDR2 (germline): ENHRY, SYGVKD. The CDR3 spells CAISESKLVTEAFF. The CDR3 nucleotides are TGTGCCATCAGTGAGTCGAAGCTTGTCACTGAAGCTTTCTTT.

The genes are TRBV7-9 and TRBJ1-3; TRBD1 aligns across 7 bases. V gave up 3 bases and J gave up 1 base; unmatched junction bases: 3. The germline V gene has CDR1 SEHNR and CDR2 FQNEAQ (reference sequence). The CDR3 contains 15 residues. CDR3 amino acids: CASSLTGLSGNTIYF. In nucleotides, the CDR3 is TGTGCCAGCAGCTTGACAGGGCTTTCTGGAAACACCATATATTTT.

The chain combines TRBV7-2 with TRBJ2-3, with D possibly matching TRBD2 (5 bases). The germline gives CDR1 SGHTA, CDR2 FQGNSA. CDR3 length equals 15 residues. V dropped 2 bases and J dropped 3 bases, with 12 bases sitting between them. CDR3 protein: CASSLSLAVTDTQYF. The CDR3 coding sequence is TGTGCCAGCAGCTTAAGCCTAGCAGTAACAGATACGCAGTATTTT.

This chain uses TRBV21-1 with TRBJ2-7; the table's D gene call, TRBD2, was not cross checked with the DNA. TRBV21-1 is shown as a pseudogene. The CDR3 has 14 amino acids. CDR3 sequence: CASSNGGFTYEQYF. Here the CDR3 DNA reads TGTGCCAGCAGCAACGGAGGGTTTACCTACGAGCAGTACTTC.

The J gene is TRBJ1-3, the V gene TRBV18, with D maybe TRBD1 (5 bases). V lost 3 bases to trimming and J lost 7 bases, with 10 bases between them. Germline V gene sequence: CDR1 KGHSH, CDR2 LQKENI. The CDR3 sequence is 13 residues long. The chain's CDR3 is CASSPGRENTIYF. CDR3 nucleotide sequence: TGTGCCAGCTCACCCGGCAGGGAGAACACCATATATTTT.

This rearrangement joins TRBV7-2 to TRBJ1-5, with D perhaps TRBD1 (5 bases). The germline CDR1 and CDR2 sequences are SGHTA and FQGNSA. V dropped 5 bases and J dropped 3 bases, with 11 bases sitting between them. There are 14 residues in the CDR3. CDR3 coding DNA: TGTGCCAGCAGCCTGGGACGGGCCAATCAGCCCCAGCATTTT. Protein sequence: CASSLGRANQPQHF.

The chain joins TRBV9 to TRBJ1-2; maybe TRBD1 (5 bases). The ends were cut back, 4 bases at V and 0 bases at J, with 13 bases in the middle. Per the germline V gene, CDR1 is SGDLS and CDR2 is YYNGEE. This CDR3 has 15 amino acids. This chain's CDR3 is CASSPLGTSNYGYTF. The DNA of the CDR3 is TGTGCCAGCAGCCCCTTGGGGACTTCTAACTATGGCTACACCTTC.

CDR3 region: CASSQQSPNSPLHF. For the CDR3, the DNA is TGTGCCAGTTCTCAACAGTCTCCGAATTCACCCCTCCACTTT. V is TRBV18 and J is TRBJ1-6; D is uncertain. The CDR3 runs to 14 residues. The germline V gene encodes CDR1 KGHSH and CDR2 LQKENI. The V and J ends lost 9 bases and 7 bases respectively, with 16 bases between them. The full variable domain, with the rest looked up from reference TRBV18 and TRBJ1-6, is NAGVMQNPRHLVRRRGQEARLRCSPMKGHSHVYWYRQLPEEGLKFMVYLQKENIIDESGMPKERFSAEFPKEGPSILRIQQVVRGDSAAYFCASSQQSPNSPLHFGNGTRLTVT.

The chain links TRBV7-2 to TRBJ2-7, with D perhaps TRBD2 (5 bases). The germline V gene has CDR1 SGHTA and CDR2 FQGNSA. The CDR3 loop spans 14 amino acids. Trimming took off 2 bases at V and 0 bases at J, with 8 bases between the two ends. This chain's CDR3 is CASSLFRDSYEQYF. CDR3 sequence (DNA): TGTGCCAGCAGCTTATTCCGGGACTCCTACGAGCAGTACTTC.

In its sample, this clone was seen a few times. This chain connects TRBV21-1 to TRBJ2-2; the table's D call TRBD1 went unverified against the DNA. TRBV21-1 represents a pseudogene. The CDR3 has 16 amino acids. The CDR3: CASTYGTGDNTGELFF. In nucleotides, the CDR3 is TGTGCCAGCACCTACGGGACAGGGGACAACACCGGGGAGCTGTTTTTT.

This clone appeared a single time. J is TRBJ1-1 and V is TRBV28, with D possibly matching TRBD1 (5 bases). The germline CDR1 and CDR2 sequences are MDHEN and SYDVKM. The CDR3 covers 14 residues. Trimming removed 6 bases from V and 2 bases from J, with 13 bases in between. Here the CDR3 reads CASSKHRRNTEAFF. Written as DNA, the CDR3 is TGTGCCAGCAGCAAACACAGGAGAAACACTGAAGCTTTCTTT.

The chain uses TRBV4-3 and TRBJ2-1; weak D call: TRBD1 (7 bases). The CDR3 totals 17 residues. V lost 0 bases, J lost 10 bases, and 22 bases lay in between. The germline gives CDR1 LGHNA, CDR2 YSLEER. As DNA, the CDR3 is TGCGCCAGCAGCCAAGATTGGAGGGCAGGGGGGCTCCAAGAGCAGTTCTTC. It translates to CASSQDWRAGGLQEQFF.

V is TRBV11-2 and J is TRBJ1-1; D uncertain. V gave up 1 base and J gave up 4 bases, with 10 bases separating them. From germline, CDR1 is SGHAT and CDR2 FQNNGV. CDR3 length: 14 residues. CDR3 loop: CASSLGDRSTEAFF. The CDR3 nucleotides read TGTGCCAGCAGCTTAGGGGATAGAAGCACTGAAGCTTTCTTT.

This clone was counted a few times. The rearrangement joins TRBV24-1 to TRBJ2-7; D gene uncertain. Germline CDR1 KGHDR, CDR2 SFDVKD. V was clipped by 3 bases and J by 0 bases, with 8 bases between them. The CDR3 consists of 14 residues. The CDR3 region is CATSDTDFSYEQYF. CDR3 DNA sequence: TGTGCCACCAGTGATACTGACTTCTCCTACGAGCAGTACTTC.

This chain joins TRBV19 and TRBJ2-2; 11 bases map to TRBD1. V lost 6 bases and J lost 3; bases outside the gene matches: 6. CDR1 and CDR2 from the germline V gene are LNHDA and SQIVND (reference sequence). The CDR3 runs 16 residues. CDR3: CASRDPGQGDTGELFF. DNA of the CDR3: TGTGCCAGTAGGGACCCGGGACAGGGGGACACCGGGGAGCTGTTTTTT.

The chain recombines TRBV4-3 with TRBJ1-2; weak D call: TRBD1 (5 bases). Trimming removed 2 bases at V and 5 bases at J, with 21 bases between. Germline-derived CDR1 and CDR2 are LGHNA and YSLEER. The CDR3 length is 17 residues. The CDR3 sequence: CASSQSGQSGGYYGYTF. DNA of the CDR3: TGCGCCAGCAGCCAATCCGGACAATCTGGCGGATATTATGGCTACACCTTC.

The J gene is TRBJ1-2, the V gene TRBV24-1; D is undetermined. The CDR3 runs to 12 residues. Germline V gene data show CDR1 as KGHDR and CDR2 as SFDVKD. V was pared by 9 bases and J by 0 bases, with 7 bases between. The chain's CDR3 is CATSEANYGYTF. The CDR3 bases are TGTGCCACCTCAGAGGCTAACTATGGCTACACCTTC.

The CDR3 DNA is TGTGCCACCAGTGAAGGGGGCTCCCTCTACAATGAGCAGTTCTTC. Translated, it gives CATSEGGSLYNEQFF. The chain combines TRBV24-1 with TRBJ2-1; 7 bases line up with TRBD1. This CDR3 is 15 amino acids long. CDR1 KGHDR and CDR2 SFDVKD come from the germline V gene. Trimming took 4 bases from V and 3 from J; bases not matched to a gene: 5.

The CDR3 reads CASSEWGIDNSPLHF. The CDR3 DNA is TGTGCCAGCAGTGAATGGGGAATCGATAATTCACCCCTCCACTTT. The chain links TRBV25-1 to TRBJ1-6; D not certain. The ends were cut back, 1 base at V and 5 bases at J, with 9 bases in the middle. There are 15 residues in the CDR3. Germline CDR1 and CDR2: MGHDK and SYGVNS.